These T cell receptor beta chains were read from a single sample in a study of regulatory T cells in long-lasting Graves disease. TCRdb reprocessed the multiplex PCR reads via MiXCR and lists one record per CDR3 protein. The table lists about 470,000 distinct CDR3 sequences, around a fifth of them singletons. This specimen was peripheral blood mononuclear cells (PBMCs), taken when the disease was refractory, from a patient treated with antithyroid drugs. All receptors derive from a female donor with Graves disease. Both conserved end residues are trimmed from each CDR3. Fields, in order: J gene, V gene, clone size, CDR3 protein. Expanded clones are given a class, and other clones once, few, many or no size at all.

j_call: TRBJ2-2
v_call: TRBV2
clone_size: NA
cdr3_aa: ASRAPDGELF

j_call: TRBJ2-2
v_call: TRBV27
clone_size: NA
cdr3_aa: ASSPLAGGPGTGELF

j_call: TRBJ1-1
v_call: TRBV20-1
clone_size: NA
cdr3_aa: SARGPRGPNTEAF

j_call: TRBJ2-5
v_call: TRBV4-1
clone_size: NA
cdr3_aa: ASSQDDILAGVLETQY

j_call: TRBJ1-1
v_call: TRBV5-5
clone_size: NA
cdr3_aa: ASSSNRDLNTEAF

j_call: TRBJ1-1
v_call: TRBV7-2
clone_size: few
cdr3_aa: ASSLQGDGTEAF

j_call: TRBJ2-7
v_call: TRBV3-1
clone_size: few
cdr3_aa: ASSLPGQGTYEQY

j_call: TRBJ1-5
v_call: TRBV19
clone_size: NA
cdr3_aa: ASSDPHGSNQPQH

j_call: TRBJ2-5
v_call: TRBV18
clone_size: NA
cdr3_aa: ASSPPVAQQETQY

j_call: TRBJ1-1
v_call: TRBV20-1
clone_size: NA
cdr3_aa: SARSGTGVTEAF

j_call: TRBJ2-5
v_call: TRBV20-1
clone_size: NA
cdr3_aa: SARDFGGGGAMETQY

j_call: TRBJ2-7
v_call: TRBV19
clone_size: many
cdr3_aa: ASRERDRVSYEQY

j_call: TRBJ2-7
v_call: TRBV13
clone_size: few
cdr3_aa: ASSSGLAGGSYEQY

j_call: TRBJ2-3
v_call: TRBV20-1
clone_size: few
cdr3_aa: SASEVRNTDTQY

j_call: TRBJ2-7
v_call: TRBV14
clone_size: NA
cdr3_aa: ASSQAGQVYEQY

j_call: TRBJ1-4
v_call: TRBV28
clone_size: NA
cdr3_aa: ASSPIDSGGREKLF

j_call: TRBJ2-3
v_call: TRBV28
clone_size: many
cdr3_aa: ASKYGRTDTQY

j_call: TRBJ2-1
v_call: TRBV15
clone_size: few
cdr3_aa: ATSRAGVGEQF

j_call: TRBJ2-7
v_call: TRBV15
clone_size: NA
cdr3_aa: ATSRDLAGGLYEQY

j_call: NA
v_call: TRBV27
clone_size: NA
cdr3_aa: ASSLRGTQY

j_call: TRBJ1-5
v_call: TRBV6-1
clone_size: many
cdr3_aa: ASSTGLAQPQH

j_call: TRBJ1-5
v_call: TRBV20-1
clone_size: few
cdr3_aa: SGGPPYQPQH

j_call: TRBJ2-4
v_call: TRBV12-3/TRBV12-4
clone_size: many
cdr3_aa: ASSRGRGNIQY

j_call: TRBJ2-4
v_call: TRBV7-2
clone_size: many
cdr3_aa: ASSLDGGGQQY

j_call: TRBJ1-1
v_call: TRBV19
clone_size: few
cdr3_aa: ASRTRTVNTEAF

j_call: TRBJ2-7
v_call: TRBV28
clone_size: many
cdr3_aa: ASSIPGQGVN

j_call: TRBJ2-7
v_call: TRBV7-2
clone_size: many
cdr3_aa: ASSSDGTTPREQY